This TCR beta chain stems from a study of early T cells in non-severe SARS-CoV-2 infection. Individual cDNA molecules were tagged with unique molecular identifiers, the study reported. TCRdb itself ran the 5' RACE reads through MiXCR, one entry per CDR3 protein. This sample yields some 82,000 distinct CDR3 sequences, of which over 9.5% are seen a single time; 4.4% belongs to the top ten. This clonotype occurred a few times. The receptor's source is an adult who was a healthcare worker with PCR-confirmed SARS-CoV-2 infection or an uninfected control (not recorded which). The sample was whole blood, taken at baseline.

CDR3 coding DNA: TGTGCTAGTGGTTTGGTATATGGGGAGACCGGGGAGCTGTTTTTT. This gives the protein CASGLVYGETGELFF. The V call is TRBV12-5, the J call TRBJ2-2, with D perhaps matching TRBD2 (5 bases). Trimming cost V 0 bases and J 5 bases, with 10 bases left between them. CDR3 length: 15 amino acids. The germline gives CDR1 LGHNT, CDR2 FRNRAP.